The 18 T cell receptor beta chains presented below share a single source sample, sequenced in a study of blood T cell repertoires in COVID-19. The method was immunoSEQ multiplex PCR; TCRdb's version includes in-frame clones alone and lacks a portion of them. The sample shows around 80,000 clones, 80% of them seen only once. The source material was peripheral blood. These receptors were collected from a woman in her seventies with acute or convalescent COVID-19.

This sequence joins TRBV4-2 and TRBJ1-5; no clear D. Trimming cost V 0 bases and J 6 bases, with 12 bases left between them. Germline V gene sequence: CDR1 LGHNA, CDR2 YNFKEQ. The CDR3 covers 15 residues. The CDR3 DNA reads as TGTGCCAGCAGCCAAGAGGAGAGTGAACTTCAGCCCCAGCATTTT. Protein product: CASSQEESELQPQHF.

V and J are TRBV7-9 and TRBJ2-4, with a possible D match to TRBD2 (5 bases). V lost 3 bases and J 7 bases, leaving 10 bases between the germline ends. The germline V gene encodes CDR1 SEHNR and CDR2 FQNEAQ (reference sequence). The CDR3 length is 13 residues. CDR3 protein: CASSLGEANIQYF. The CDR3 region has the DNA TGTGCCAGCAGCTTGGGAGAGGCGAACATTCAGTACTTC.

The rearrangement joins TRBV4-1 to TRBJ2-5, with 8 bases lining up with TRBD2. The CDR3 totals 15 residues. After removal of 4 bases from V and 4 bases from J, the junction contained 8 bases not matched to a gene. Germline assignment: CDR1 MGHRA and CDR2 YSYEKL. The CDR3 sequence is CASSPGTRRVETQYF. The CDR3 DNA reads as TGCGCCAGCAGCCCTGGGACTAGACGTGTAGAGACCCAGTACTTC.

The chain combines TRBV6-1 with TRBJ2-7; maybe TRBD2 (5 bases). The CDR3 covers 15 residues. The V and J ends lost 6 bases and 4 bases respectively, with 19 bases between them. Germline loops: CDR1 MNHNS, CDR2 SASEGT. In DNA, the CDR3 is TGTGCCAGCAGGACCCGTGAGGGTCAGGCGTACGAGCAGTACTTC. It translates to CASRTREGQAYEQYF.

V is TRBV19 and J is TRBJ1-1; TRBD1 matches 7 bases. The trim removed 1 base at V and 4 bases at J, leaving 3 bases unmatched. CDR1 and CDR2 from the germline V gene are LNHDA and SQIVND (reference sequence). CDR3 size: 14 residues. The DNA for the CDR3 is TGTGCCAGTAGTATAGCGGGACAGAGCACTGAAGCTTTCTTT. Protein product: CASSIAGQSTEAFF.

V is TRBV7-9 and J is TRBJ1-6; no firm D call. There are 15 residues in the CDR3. The germline CDR1 and CDR2 sequences are SEHNR and FQNEAQ (reference sequence). Between the trimmed V and J ends, which lost 6 bases and 4 bases, there was a span of 13 bases. The CDR3 reads CASRDSGLYNSPLHF. As DNA, the CDR3 is TGTGCCAGCAGGGACTCGGGTCTTTATAATTCACCCCTCCACTTT.

The chain recombines TRBV19 with TRBJ1-2; weak D call: TRBD1 (5 bases). Germline V gene sequence: CDR1 LNHDA, CDR2 SQIVND (reference sequence). Trimming removed 6 bases from V and 8 bases from J, with 16 bases in between. This CDR3 has 13 residues. As DNA, the CDR3 is TGTGCCAGTAGCCCCCGGGGGATGGGCGGCTACACCTTC. Its translation: CASSPRGMGGYTF.

The chain is built from TRBV4-2 and TRBJ2-7; D not certain. Trimming pared 1 base from V and 3 bases from J, leaving 7 bases between. The CDR3 extends over 13 amino acids. Germline CDR1 reads LGHNA; CDR2 reads YNFKEQ. CDR3 nucleotide sequence: TGTGCCAGCAGCCAAGGAGAAAACTACGAGCAGTACTTC. It translates to CASSQGENYEQYF.

The DNA of the CDR3 is TGCGCCAGCAGTACAGGGGAGGAGACCCAGTACTTC. As protein: CASSTGEETQYF. The chain is built from TRBV5-1 and TRBJ2-5, with 7 bases fitting TRBD1. V lost 5 bases and J lost 5; bases outside the gene matches: 3. This CDR3 region has 12 residues. Germline lookup yields CDR1 SGHRS and CDR2 YFSETQ.

This sequence joins TRBV5-4 and TRBJ2-2, with D possibly TRBD1 on 5 matching bases. Germline-derived CDR1 and CDR2 are SGHNT and YYREEE (reference sequence). This CDR3 has 14 residues. The V gene lost 5 bases and the J gene lost 4 bases, with 12 bases spanning the gap. This chain's CDR3 is CASRSRGFTGELFF. The CDR3 DNA reads TGTGCCAGCAGAAGTAGGGGTTTCACCGGGGAGCTGTTTTTT.

This chain links TRBV27 with TRBJ1-2; D is ambiguous. Germline V gene sequence: CDR1 MNHEY, CDR2 SMNVEV (reference sequence). The CDR3 contains 11 residues. Trimming shortened V by 8 bases and J by 2 bases, and 6 bases separated the two germline ends. CDR3 sequence reads: CASGQNYGYTF. In nucleotides, the CDR3 is TGTGCCAGCGGGCAGAACTATGGCTACACCTTC.

The chain employs TRBV18 and TRBJ1-1, with a possible D match to TRBD1 (6 bases). The CDR3 has 12 residues. CDR1 KGHSH and CDR2 LQKENI come from the germline V gene. The V gene lost 5 bases and the J gene lost 11 bases, with 15 bases spanning the gap. The CDR3 protein is CASSGTLNGAFF. CDR3 in DNA: TGTGCCAGCTCAGGGACATTAAACGGGGCTTTCTTT.

The chain is built from TRBV27 and TRBJ2-1; D might be TRBD2 (6 bases). Germline V gene data show CDR1 as MNHEY and CDR2 as SMNVEV (reference sequence). The V end lost 2 bases, the J end lost 10 bases, and 12 bases lay between the germline ends. There are 13 residues in the CDR3. CDR3 coding DNA: TGTGCCAGCAGTTTACGGGGGTGGGACGAGCAGTTCTTC. This codes for CASSLRGWDEQFF.

The rearrangement uses TRBV5-8 and TRBJ2-5; 11 nucleotides line up with TRBD1. CDR1 is SGHTS, CDR2 YDEGEE, per germline. J lost 4 bases, V lost 2 bases, and 4 bases had no gene match. The CDR3 runs to 15 residues. As DNA, the CDR3 is TGTGCCAGCAGCTTCCGGACAGGGGGCGCAGAGACCCAGTACTTC. Its translation: CASSFRTGGAETQYF. Combining the CDR3 with reference TRBV5-8 and TRBJ2-5 gives the whole variable domain EAGVTQSPTHLIKTRGQQATLRCSPISGHTSVYWYQQALGLGLQFLLWYDEGEERNRGNFPPRFSGRQFPNYSSELNVNALELEDSALYLCASSFRTGGAETQYFGPGTRLLVL.

The chain recombines TRBV11-3 with TRBJ2-7; D unresolved. This CDR3 is 13 amino acids long. Deletions cut 4 bases from V and 1 base from J, with 8 bases between. CDR1 and CDR2 (germline): SGHNT, YENEEA. The chain's CDR3 is CASSSFRSYEQYF. The CDR3 region has the DNA TGTGCCAGCAGCTCCTTTCGGTCCTACGAGCAGTACTTC.

This clone was seen only once. The V gene is TRBV6-5, the J gene TRBJ1-1, with a possible D match to TRBD1 (6 bases). Trimming pared 4 bases from V and 5 bases from J, leaving 17 bases between. The V gene's germline CDR1 is MNHEY and CDR2 SVGAGI. CDR3 size: 15 residues. The CDR3 spells CASSSRQAKGTEAFF. The CDR3 nucleotides read TGTGCCAGCAGTTCCCGACAGGCAAAAGGGACTGAAGCTTTCTTT.

V is TRBV11-2 and J is TRBJ1-3; D remains ambiguous. Trimming took 4 bases from V and 4 from J, leaving 23 bases between them. This CDR3 comprises 18 residues. CDR1 is SGHAT and CDR2 is FQNNGV in the germline V gene. CDR3 loop: CASSYPPGSAIRGNTIYF. CDR3 in DNA: TGTGCCAGCAGCTACCCCCCGGGTAGCGCTATCCGAGGAAACACCATATATTTT.

V gene TRBV5-1 combines with J gene TRBJ2-1; tentative D call: TRBD2 (6 bases). CDR1 is SGHRS and CDR2 is YFSETQ in the germline V gene. Trimming shortened V by 8 bases and J by 4 bases, and 19 bases separated the two germline ends. The CDR3 contains 15 residues. The chain's CDR3 is CASRYGTHKYNEQFF. In DNA form, the CDR3 reads TGCGCCAGTAGGTACGGGACTCATAAATACAATGAGCAGTTCTTC. Using reference TRBV5-1 and TRBJ2-1 for the parts outside the CDR3, the full variable domain is KAGVTQTPRYLIKTRGQQVTLSCSPISGHRSVSWYQQTPGQGLQFLFEYFSETQRNKGNFPGRFSGRQFSNSRSEMNVSTLELGDSALYLCASRYGTHKYNEQFFGPGTRLTVL.